The entry that follows covers one T cell receptor beta chain sequence. Its antigen is as yet unknown. The sample belongs to a study of graft-versus-host responses after intestinal transplantation. Generated by immunoSEQ multiplex PCR, the TCRdb table keeps only in-frame clones and is missing some. The sample has 35,000 to 45,000 clones; around 95% are singletons. The CDR3 is 13 amino acids. The germline CDR1 and CDR2 sequences are SGDLS and YYNGEE. V was pared by 7 bases and J by 2 bases, with 11 bases between. Sample: unstimulated CD8+ T cells sorted from spleen or lymph node cells, taken before transplant. This rearrangement joins TRBV9 to TRBJ2-3, with D possibly being TRBD2 (5 bases). The origin of this receptor is a human donor who was the organ donor for an intestinal transplant. CDR3 DNA: TGTGCCAGCTCTTCAGCGGACACAGATACGCAGTATTTT. Its protein product is CASSSADTDTQYF.